The rows below give T cell receptor beta chains drawn from one sample of a study of CD8 T cells in Susac syndrome. TCRdb reprocessed the immunoSEQ multiplex PCR reads with MiXCR, giving one entry per CDR3 protein. Here the sample spans 15,000 to 20,000 distinct CDR3 sequences, approximately 96% being singletons. The sample taken for sequencing was CD8+ T cells from PBMCs. These receptors originate from a human donor in good health. CDR3s include the opening cysteine and the closing phenylalanine or tryptophan. A row's size may be missing; if present it is once, few, many or a size class.

v_call clone_size cdr3_aa
TRBV4-3 NA CASSRSTGEGYTF
TRBV6-2/TRBV6-3 NA CASSYIAGGQGNEQFF
TRBV29-1 NA CSVEDPEGANYGYTF
TRBV28 NA CASRDGTEAFF
TRBV12-3/TRBV12-4 NA CASSSAGFTDTQYF
TRBV19 NA CASSISTGRGRGTEAFF
TRBV7-9 NA CASSFGLSGTSTDTQYF
TRBV12-3/TRBV12-4 NA CASSSGVTGELFF
TRBV5-1 once CASSLVTAKFNEQFF
TRBV11-2 once CASSQPRAGGLDQETQYF
TRBV7-9 NA CASSPLPTGELFF
TRBV28 NA CASSLSLHREGGHGYTF
TRBV2 NA CASVGVGYTF
TRBV28 NA CASSHFIFRGGTGELFF
TRBV7-2 few CASSKGQGGNQPQHF
TRBV19 NA CASRMGLAGAYNEQFF
TRBV28 once CASSLISENTEAFF
TRBV9 NA CASSVHRGLAGVYYNEQFF
TRBV7-9 NA CASSFASGQETQYF
TRBV24-1 NA CATSQTGWNEQFF
TRBV2 once CASSDPGLAVDTIYF
TRBV4-3 once CASSQQASGTEGLNEQFF
TRBV12-3/TRBV12-4 once CASTLTRGQAGFYGYTF
TRBV28 NA CASISTAPENGADTQYF
TRBV19 NA CASIDRDDYTEAFF
TRBV12-3/TRBV12-4 NA CASSFPRQKFDNEQFF
TRBV27 NA CASSPDRRSGNTIYF
TRBV28 NA CASSQPGAGAPSNEQFF
TRBV7-2 NA CASSFLAGTYNEQFF
TRBV28 NA CASGGPEEKFNYGYTF
TRBV11-2 NA CASSFGGAQPQHF
TRBV7-9 NA CASSPPYLGNYGYTF
TRBV12-3/TRBV12-4 NA CASSLAGLAAQETQYF
TRBV29-1 NA CSVEDTSNTGELFF
TRBV13 NA CATGSFLEAFF
TRBV20-1 NA CSAREMSGSAWNEQFF
TRBV10-3 NA CAISRTETYEQYF
TRBV28 NA CASSFPTGLYGYTF
TRBV2 NA CASMGTWLKSEQFF
TRBV20-1 NA CSARDERAEAFF
TRBV10-3 NA CAIRSGTGNEKLFF
TRBV5-5 NA CASSPGTKEANIQYF
TRBV2 NA CASSALRSLEYSNQPQHF
TRBV14 NA CASSPSAEGPNYGYTF
TRBV6-2/TRBV6-3 NA CASSLLAGAPYNEQFF
TRBV24-1 NA CATSDLHGAGETQYF
TRBV13 NA CASSPVTGGSGELFF
TRBV6-6 NA CASSYKGTYNEQFF